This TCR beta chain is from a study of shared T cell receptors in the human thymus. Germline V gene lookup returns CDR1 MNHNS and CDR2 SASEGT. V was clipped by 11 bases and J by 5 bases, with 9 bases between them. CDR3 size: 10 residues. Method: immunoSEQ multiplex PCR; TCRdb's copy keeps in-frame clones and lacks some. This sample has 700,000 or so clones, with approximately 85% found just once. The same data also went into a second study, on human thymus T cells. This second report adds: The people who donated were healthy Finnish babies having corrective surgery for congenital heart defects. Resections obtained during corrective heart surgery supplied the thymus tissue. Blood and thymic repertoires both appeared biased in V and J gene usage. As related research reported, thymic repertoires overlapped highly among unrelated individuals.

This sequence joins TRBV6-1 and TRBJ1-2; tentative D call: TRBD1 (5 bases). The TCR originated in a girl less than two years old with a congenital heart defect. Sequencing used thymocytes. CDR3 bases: TGTGCCCGCACAGGATATGGCTACACCTTC. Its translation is CARTGYGYTF.